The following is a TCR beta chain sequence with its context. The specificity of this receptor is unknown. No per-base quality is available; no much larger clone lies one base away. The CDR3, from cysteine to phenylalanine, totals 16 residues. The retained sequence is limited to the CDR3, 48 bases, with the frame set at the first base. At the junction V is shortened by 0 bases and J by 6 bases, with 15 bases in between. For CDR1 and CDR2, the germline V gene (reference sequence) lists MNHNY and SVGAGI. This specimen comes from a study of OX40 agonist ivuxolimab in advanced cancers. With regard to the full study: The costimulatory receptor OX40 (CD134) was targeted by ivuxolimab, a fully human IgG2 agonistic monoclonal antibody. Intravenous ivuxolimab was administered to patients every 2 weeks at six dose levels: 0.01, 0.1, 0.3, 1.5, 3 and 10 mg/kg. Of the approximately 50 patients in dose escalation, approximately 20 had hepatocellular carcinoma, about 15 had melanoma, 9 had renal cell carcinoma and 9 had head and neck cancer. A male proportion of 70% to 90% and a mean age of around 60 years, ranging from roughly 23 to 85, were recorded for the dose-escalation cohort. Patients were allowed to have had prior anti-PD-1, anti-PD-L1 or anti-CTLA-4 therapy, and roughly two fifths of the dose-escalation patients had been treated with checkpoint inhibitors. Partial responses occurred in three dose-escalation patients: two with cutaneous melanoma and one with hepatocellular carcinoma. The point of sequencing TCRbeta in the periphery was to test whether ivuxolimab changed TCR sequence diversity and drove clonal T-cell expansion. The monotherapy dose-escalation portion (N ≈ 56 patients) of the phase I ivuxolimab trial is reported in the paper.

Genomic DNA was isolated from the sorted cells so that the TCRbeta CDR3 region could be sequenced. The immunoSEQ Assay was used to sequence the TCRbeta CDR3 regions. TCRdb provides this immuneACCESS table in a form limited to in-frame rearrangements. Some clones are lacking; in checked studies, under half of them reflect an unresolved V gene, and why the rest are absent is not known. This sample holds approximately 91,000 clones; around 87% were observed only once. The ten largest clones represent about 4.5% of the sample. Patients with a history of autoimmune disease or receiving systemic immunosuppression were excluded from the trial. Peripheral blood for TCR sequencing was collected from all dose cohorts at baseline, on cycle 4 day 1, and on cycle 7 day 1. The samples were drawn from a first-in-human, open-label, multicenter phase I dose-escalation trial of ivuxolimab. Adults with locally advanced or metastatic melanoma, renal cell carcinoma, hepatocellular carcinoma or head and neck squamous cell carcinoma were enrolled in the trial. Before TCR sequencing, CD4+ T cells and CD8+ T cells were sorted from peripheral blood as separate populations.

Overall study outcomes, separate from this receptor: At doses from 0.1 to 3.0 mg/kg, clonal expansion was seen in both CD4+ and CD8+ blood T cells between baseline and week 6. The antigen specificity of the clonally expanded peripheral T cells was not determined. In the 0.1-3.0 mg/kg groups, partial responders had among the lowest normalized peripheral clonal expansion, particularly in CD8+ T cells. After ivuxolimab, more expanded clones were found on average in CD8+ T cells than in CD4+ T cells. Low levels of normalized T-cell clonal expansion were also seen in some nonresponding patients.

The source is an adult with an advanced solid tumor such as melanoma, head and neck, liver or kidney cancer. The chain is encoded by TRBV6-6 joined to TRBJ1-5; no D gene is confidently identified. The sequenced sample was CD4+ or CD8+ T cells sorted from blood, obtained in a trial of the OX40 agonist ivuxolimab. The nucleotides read TGTGCCAGCAGTTACTCGGGGAGCCAGAGGAGTCAGCCCCAGCATTTT. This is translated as CASSYSGSQRSQPQHF.